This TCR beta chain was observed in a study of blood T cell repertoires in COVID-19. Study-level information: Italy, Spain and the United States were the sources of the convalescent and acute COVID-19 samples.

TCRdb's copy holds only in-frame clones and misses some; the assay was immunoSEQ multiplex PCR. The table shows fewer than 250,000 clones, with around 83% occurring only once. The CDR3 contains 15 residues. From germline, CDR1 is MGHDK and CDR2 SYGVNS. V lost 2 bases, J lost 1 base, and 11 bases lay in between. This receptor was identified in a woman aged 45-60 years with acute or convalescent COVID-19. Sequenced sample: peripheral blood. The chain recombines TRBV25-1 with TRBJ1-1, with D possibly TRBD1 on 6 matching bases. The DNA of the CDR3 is TGTGCCAGCAGTGAAAGGGGCAGGGGGAACACTGAAGCTTTCTTT. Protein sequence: CASSERGRGNTEAFF.